A single T cell receptor beta chain is shown here with its context. Its matching antigen is unknown. These data come from a study of resident and recirculating memory T cells in vitiligo. Patients' lesions had not changed for the previous 6 months. Stable patients also lacked confetti depigmentation, a sign of active vitiligo. TCRdb's table, derived via immunoSEQ multiplex PCR, lists solely in-frame clones and lacks some. Of more than 65,000 clones listed, approximately 89% are singletons. Study-level points and caveats: No single dominant TCR clone appeared; lesion clonality varied.

The TCR comes from a male donor with vitiligo. Sequencing used blood.

The CDR3 protein is CASSTRLAGANTEAFF. The CDR3 coding sequence is TGTGCCAGCAGCACGAGACTGGCAGGGGCGAACACTGAAGCTTTCTTT. This chain links TRBV28 with TRBJ1-1; tentative D call: TRBD1 (6 bases). V lost 6 bases and J 1 base, leaving 18 bases between the germline ends. Germline assignment: CDR1 MDHEN and CDR2 SYDVKM. The CDR3 is made up of 16 amino acids.